A selection of T cell receptor beta chains follows, all from one sample in a study of blood T cell repertoires in COVID-19. Measured with immunoSEQ multiplex PCR; TCRdb has only the in-frame clones, and not every one. The table has roughly 380,000 clones, approximately 89% seen once. Material for sequencing was peripheral blood. These receptors were obtained from a woman aged 40 to 50 with COVID-19, enrolled during active disease. CDR3s include the opening cysteine and the closing phenylalanine or tryptophan. Each record gives: D gene, J gene, CDR3 length, V gene, clone size, CDR3 DNA, CDR3 protein. A D gene is named only where the DNA matches it firmly. Size values are once, few and many counts, or a class for expanded clones, and some rows have none.

. | TRBJ1-5 | 14 | TRBV28 | . | TGTGCCAGCAGTGGCATTGTTTCCAATCAGCCCCAGCATTTT | CASSGIVSNQPQHF
TRBD1 | TRBJ1-1 | 15 | TRBV28 | . | TGTGCCAGCAGTGTTACAGGGGGCCTGAACACTGAAGCTTTCTTT | CASSVTGGLNTEAFF
. | TRBJ1-5 | 16 | TRBV9 | . | TGTGCCAGCAGCGGAAACACAGGGATCAGCAATCAGCCCCAGCATTTT | CASSGNTGISNQPQHF
. | TRBJ1-4 | 18 | TRBV4-2 | . | TGTGCCAGCAGCCAAGATCTTATAGGTGAGGGTCCCCGCGCAAGACTGTTTTTT | CASSQDLIGEGPRARLFF
TRBD1 | TRBJ1-1 | 13 | TRBV19 | . | TGTGCCAGTAGTAGGGACAGGGGCCCTGAAGCTTTCTTT | CASSRDRGPEAFF
TRBD2 | TRBJ2-5 | 20 | TRBV27 | . | TGTGCCAGCAGCCCCGGACCGGGACTAGCGGGGGCCCGAGCGGGGGAGACCCAGTACTTC | CASSPGPGLAGARAGETQYF
. | TRBJ1-2 | 12 | TRBV29-1 | few | TGCAGCGTTGGGTCCGACACCTATGGCTACACCTTC | CSVGSDTYGYTF
. | TRBJ2-1 | 17 | TRBV20-1 | few | TGCAGTGCTAGTAGGGGTGCAGCCTTCCGACTTTACAATGAGCAGTTCTTC | CSASRGAAFRLYNEQFF
TRBD2 | TRBJ2-2 | 14 | TRBV7-3 | . | TGTGCCAGCAGCTCCGGACTAGACACCGGGGAGCTGTTTTTT | CASSSGLDTGELFF
. | TRBJ1-5 | 17 | TRBV4-3 | . | TGCGCCAGCAGCCAAGACGCCTATGGACAGCTCAATCAGCCCCAGCATTTT | CASSQDAYGQLNQPQHF
. | TRBJ2-5 | 13 | TRBV6-5 | . | TGTGCCAGCAGTTACGACGGGGTGTTGACCCAGTACTTC | CASSYDGVLTQYF
TRBD2 | TRBJ2-7 | 13 | TRBV27 | . | TGTGCCAGCAGATATAGCGGGAGGCACGAGCAGTACTTC | CASRYSGRHEQYF
TRBD1 | TRBJ1-1 | 17 | TRBV18 | . | TGTGCCAGCTCACCACCCGGGACAGGGACTATGAACACTGAAGCTTTCTTT | CASSPPGTGTMNTEAFF
. | TRBJ2-1 | 19 | TRBV5-1 | . | TGCGCCAGCAGCTTGGCGGCCCCCTTGCGCCGCGGGCCCTACAATGAGCAGTTCTTC | CASSLAAPLRRGPYNEQFF
. | TRBJ2-5 | 13 | TRBV28 | . | TGTGCCAGCAGTTTGGTCCGGTTGGAGACCCAGTACTTC | CASSLVRLETQYF
. | TRBJ2-7 | 14 | TRBV5-1 | . | TGCGCCAGCAGTACGGAACAGCTTAACCACGAGCAGTACTTC | CASSTEQLNHEQYF
. | TRBJ1-5 | 13 | TRBV30 | . | TGTGCCTGGACAGGGGCGGGTAATCAGCCCCAGCATTTT | CAWTGAGNQPQHF
TRBD1 | TRBJ1-2 | 15 | TRBV5-1 | few | TGCGCCAGCAGCGGGGGACAGGATACTAACTATGGCTACACCTTC | CASSGGQDTNYGYTF
TRBD1 | TRBJ1-1 | 15 | TRBV29-1 | . | TGCAGCGCCGCCGGGACAGGGGGAAAGAACACTGAAGCTTTCTTT | CSAAGTGGKNTEAFF
. | TRBJ2-5 | 14 | TRBV7-2 | . | TGTGCCAGCAGCTTAGTCGGGTTTAGGGAGACCCAGTACTTC | CASSLVGFRETQYF
. | TRBJ2-1 | 15 | TRBV12-2 | . | TGTGCAAGTCGCCCGACTTGGCGCTCCTACAATGAGCAGTTCTTC | CASRPTWRSYNEQFF
. | TRBJ1-6 | 15 | TRBV6-5 | . | TGTGCCAGCAGGGATATGCGGGCTAATAATTCACCCCTCCACTTT | CASRDMRANNSPLHF
TRBD1 | TRBJ2-5 | 13 | TRBV30 | . | TGTGCCTTAGGACAGGGCTACCAAGAGACCCAGTACTTC | CALGQGYQETQYF
TRBD1 | TRBJ1-1 | 15 | TRBV6-1 | . | TGTGCCAGCAGTTCCCCCGACAGGGGGAACACTGAAGCTTTCTTT | CASSSPDRGNTEAFF
TRBD2 | TRBJ2-3 | 16 | TRBV5-4 | once | TGTGCCAGCAGCTCACCGGGACTAGCGGGCACAGATACGCAGTATTTT | CASSSPGLAGTDTQYF
. | TRBJ2-5 | 16 | TRBV7-7 | once | TGTGCTAGCAGCTCGGAGGGACTTGGGCCATTTGGTGCCCAGTACTTC | CASSSEGLGPFGAQYF
TRBD2 | TRBJ2-3 | 16 | TRBV7-3 | . | TGTGCCAGCAGCTTCGAAGCGGGAGGGCCCACAGATACGCAGTATTTT | CASSFEAGGPTDTQYF
TRBD1 | TRBJ1-3 | 15 | TRBV6-5 | . | TGTGCCAGCAGTTACAGGGGGCGATCTGGAAACACCATATATTTT | CASSYRGRSGNTIYF
TRBD2 | TRBJ2-7 | 15 | TRBV7-8 | . | TGTGCCAGCAGCTCCGGGCTAGCGGGACTCTACGAGCAGTACTTC | CASSSGLAGLYEQYF
TRBD1 | TRBJ1-1 | 15 | TRBV9 | . | TGTGCCAGCAGCGTAGGGACAGGGGTTGCGGCTGAAGCTTTCTTT | CASSVGTGVAAEAFF
TRBD1 | TRBJ2-7 | 16 | TRBV27 | once | TGTGCCAGCAGTCGACGAACAGGGGTCGGCTCCTACGAGCAGTACTTC | CASSRRTGVGSYEQYF
. | TRBJ1-5 | 15 | TRBV6-1 | . | TGTGCCAGCAGTGAAGAGGTGAGGCGACATCAGCCCCAGCATTTT | CASSEEVRRHQPQHF
TRBD1 | TRBJ2-1 | 20 | TRBV19 | . | TGTGCCAGTAGTGCTCCACAGGGGGCCGGGCGGTTGAGCTCCTACAATGAGCAGTTCTTC | CASSAPQGAGRLSSYNEQFF
. | TRBJ1-2 | 15 | TRBV4-1 | . | TGCGCCAGCAGCCCGCCCGGCAGGGCCAGCTATGGCTACACCTTC | CASSPPGRASYGYTF
. | TRBJ1-2 | 13 | TRBV29-1 | few | TGCAGCGACAACCGGGGGGACAACTATGGCTACACCTTC | CSDNRGDNYGYTF
. | TRBJ1-5 | 15 | TRBV7-2 | . | TGTGCCAGCAGCTTAGCGATCAGTTCTGCCCAGCCCCAGCATTTT | CASSLAISSAQPQHF
. | TRBJ1-1 | 15 | TRBV19 | . | TGTGCCAGTAGAATTCAGGGTCGTGGGAACACTGAAGCTTTCTTT | CASRIQGRGNTEAFF
. | TRBJ1-1 | 12 | TRBV19 | few | TGTGCCAGTTATCAGGGGAACACTGAAGCTTTCTTT | CASYQGNTEAFF
. | TRBJ2-7 | 13 | TRBV6-4 | . | TGTGCCAGCAGTGACTTGGACTGCTACGAGCAGTACTTC | CASSDLDCYEQYF
TRBD2 | TRBJ2-7 | 16 | TRBV7-2 | once | TGTGCCAGCAGCGAGCTTGGCGGGGGTGTCTCCTACGAGCAGTACTTC | CASSELGGGVSYEQYF
TRBD2 | TRBJ2-3 | 16 | TRBV9 | . | TGTGCCAGCAGCTCGGGACTAGCGGCTAGCACAGATACGCAGTATTTT | CASSSGLAASTDTQYF
. | TRBJ1-5 | 13 | TRBV27 | . | TGTGCCAGCAGGGCCAGGGGTAATCAGCCCCAGCATTTT | CASRARGNQPQHF
. | TRBJ1-5 | 15 | TRBV27 | . | TGTGCCAGCAGTCCCATACCAGGCCCGAATCAGCCCCAGCATTTT | CASSPIPGPNQPQHF
TRBD1 | TRBJ1-5 | 14 | TRBV2 | few | TGTGCCAGCAGTGAAAGGACAGGGGAGCAGCCCCAGCATTTT | CASSERTGEQPQHF
. | TRBJ1-3 | 15 | TRBV23-1 | . | TGCGCCGGCGGGGGACGACAGATGTCTGGAAACACCATATATTTT | CAGGGRQMSGNTIYF
TRBD2 | TRBJ2-1 | 15 | TRBV5-6 | . | TGTGCCAGCAGCCCGCTAGCGGGATACTACAATGAGCAGTTCTTC | CASSPLAGYYNEQFF
TRBD1 | TRBJ2-2 | 15 | TRBV9 | . | TGTGCCAGCAGCGTAGACAGGGGGCGCACCGGGGAGCTGTTTTTT | CASSVDRGRTGELFF
TRBD1 | TRBJ1-5 | 15 | TRBV30 | . | TGTGCCTGGAGTGTATTGTCAGGGGGCGGTCAGCCCCAGCATTTT | CAWSVLSGGGQPQHF
TRBD1 | TRBJ1-1 | 14 | TRBV19 | . | TGTGCCAGTACTTGGGCAGGGGGGAACACTGAAGCTTTCTTT | CASTWAGGNTEAFF
TRBD1 | TRBJ1-2 | 14 | TRBV28 | few | TGTGCCAGCAGAGAGACAGGGTCTCGCTATGGCTACACCTTC | CASRETGSRYGYTF
. | TRBJ2-7 | 13 | TRBV9 | . | TGTGCCAGCAGCGTAGGTAAGGAGGGCGAGCAGTACTTC | CASSVGKEGEQYF
TRBD1 | TRBJ2-1 | 15 | TRBV24-1 | . | TGTGCCACCAGTGACGGGGACAGGGGAGTGAATGAGCAGTTCTTC | CATSDGDRGVNEQFF
TRBD1 | TRBJ2-2 | 15 | TRBV11-3 | . | TGTGCCAGCAGCTTAGGGACAGGGAACACCGGGGAGCTGTTTTTT | CASSLGTGNTGELFF
. | TRBJ1-1 | 14 | TRBV7-9 | few | TGTGCCAGCAGCTTAGTACAGGGTGGCACTGAAGCTTTCTTT | CASSLVQGGTEAFF
TRBD1 | TRBJ1-5 | 15 | TRBV19 | . | TGTGCCAGTACCAAGGACAGGCTCCCCGGCCAGCCCCAGCATTTT | CASTKDRLPGQPQHF